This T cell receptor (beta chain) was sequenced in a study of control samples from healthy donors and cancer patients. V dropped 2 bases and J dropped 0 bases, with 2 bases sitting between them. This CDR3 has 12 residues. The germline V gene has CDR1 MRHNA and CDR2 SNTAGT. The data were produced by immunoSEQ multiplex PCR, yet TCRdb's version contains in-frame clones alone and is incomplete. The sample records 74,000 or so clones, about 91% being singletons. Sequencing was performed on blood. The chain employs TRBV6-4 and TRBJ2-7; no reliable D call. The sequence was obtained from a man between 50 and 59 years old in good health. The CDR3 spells CASSDSSYEQYF. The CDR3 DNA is TGTGCCAGCAGTGACAGCTCCTACGAGCAGTACTTC.